These T cell receptor beta chains were read from a single sample in a study of OX40 agonist ivuxolimab in advanced cancers. Using immunoSEQ multiplex PCR, the repertoire was profiled, and TCRdb retains in-frame clones only, with some absent. The sample yields just under 75,000 clones, roughly nine tenths seen once. The source material was CD4+ or CD8+ T cells sorted from blood, sampled in a trial of the OX40 agonist ivuxolimab. These receptors all come from an adult with an advanced solid tumor such as melanoma, head and neck, liver or kidney cancer. Both conserved end residues are part of each CDR3. The D gene is left open where the match is weak. Where a row states a size, it is once, few, many or the class of an expanded clone; other rows omit it.

abundance: .; len: 15; j_gene: TRBJ2-1; v_gene: TRBV7-2; d_gene: .; CDR3aa: CASRPSGIPYNEQFF; CDR3nt: TGTGCCAGCAGGCCTTCCGGGATTCCATACAATGAGCAGTTCTTC
abundance: once; len: 16; j_gene: TRBJ2-7; v_gene: TRBV7-8; d_gene: .; CDR3aa: CASRSEQGTTPYEQYF; CDR3nt: TGTGCCAGCAGGTCCGAACAGGGGACTACACCCTACGAGCAGTACTTC
abundance: few; len: 15; j_gene: TRBJ1-2; v_gene: TRBV19; d_gene: TRBD1; CDR3aa: CASSHTGGSNYGYTF; CDR3nt: TGTGCCAGTAGTCATACAGGGGGAAGTAACTATGGCTACACCTTC
abundance: .; len: 13; j_gene: TRBJ2-2; v_gene: TRBV14; d_gene: TRBD2; CDR3aa: CASGRALPGELFF; CDR3nt: TGTGCCAGCGGGAGGGCACTCCCCGGGGAGCTGTTTTTT
abundance: .; len: 17; j_gene: TRBJ2-1; v_gene: TRBV7-2; d_gene: TRBD2; CDR3aa: CASSLATSGRILNEQFF; CDR3nt: TGTGCCAGCAGCTTAGCTACTAGCGGGAGAATCCTCAATGAGCAGTTCTTC
abundance: once; len: 15; j_gene: TRBJ2-7; v_gene: TRBV19; d_gene: TRBD2; CDR3aa: CASSTASGSSYEQYF; CDR3nt: TGTGCCAGTAGTACCGCTAGCGGGAGCTCCTACGAGCAGTACTTC
abundance: .; len: 13; j_gene: TRBJ2-7; v_gene: TRBV11-2; d_gene: .; CDR3aa: CASSFLGDYEQYF; CDR3nt: TGTGCCAGCAGCTTCCTAGGGGACTACGAGCAGTACTTC
abundance: .; len: 14; j_gene: TRBJ2-1; v_gene: TRBV28; d_gene: .; CDR3aa: CASSLDSSYNEQFF; CDR3nt: TGTGCCAGCAGTTTGGACAGCTCCTACAATGAGCAGTTCTTC
abundance: .; len: 16; j_gene: TRBJ1-2; v_gene: TRBV5-4; d_gene: .; CDR3aa: CASSLAGTPPNYGYTF; CDR3nt: TGTGCCAGCAGCTTGGCCGGGACACCGCCTAACTATGGCTACACCTTC
abundance: .; len: 16; j_gene: TRBJ2-3; v_gene: TRBV19; d_gene: TRBD2; CDR3aa: CASSSGSLAGVNTQYF; CDR3nt: TGTGCCAGTAGTAGCGGTTCCCTAGCGGGAGTAAATACGCAGTATTTT
abundance: .; len: 12; j_gene: TRBJ2-7; v_gene: TRBV7-8; d_gene: .; CDR3aa: CASSGDRNEQYF; CDR3nt: TGTGCCAGCAGCGGCGACAGAAACGAGCAGTACTTC
abundance: .; len: 15; j_gene: TRBJ2-3; v_gene: TRBV19; d_gene: TRBD2; CDR3aa: CASSQLAGGTDTQYF; CDR3nt: TGTGCCAGTAGTCAACTAGCGGGAGGCACAGATACGCAGTATTTT
abundance: .; len: 14; j_gene: TRBJ1-4; v_gene: TRBV5-5; d_gene: .; CDR3aa: CASSLLADNEKLFF; CDR3nt: TGTGCCAGCAGCTTGTTGGCTGATAATGAAAAACTGTTTTTT
abundance: .; len: 15; j_gene: TRBJ2-3; v_gene: TRBV7-9; d_gene: TRBD2; CDR3aa: CASSKGTRDTDTQYF; CDR3nt: TGTGCCAGCAGCAAGGGGACTAGAGACACAGATACGCAGTATTTT
abundance: .; len: 15; j_gene: TRBJ2-7; v_gene: TRBV7-2; d_gene: TRBD2; CDR3aa: CASSITSGSSYEQYF; CDR3nt: TGTGCCAGCAGCATCACTAGCGGAAGCTCCTACGAGCAGTACTTC
abundance: .; len: 15; j_gene: TRBJ1-1; v_gene: TRBV2; d_gene: .; CDR3aa: CASSGGTRGNTEAFF; CDR3nt: TGTGCCAGCAGTGGGGGGACGAGGGGGAACACTGAAGCTTTCTTT
abundance: .; len: 13; j_gene: TRBJ1-5; v_gene: TRBV19; d_gene: .; CDR3aa: CASSIARSQPQHF; CDR3nt: TGTGCCAGTAGTATAGCGCGAAGTCAGCCCCAGCATTTT
abundance: .; len: 13; j_gene: TRBJ2-7; v_gene: TRBV30; d_gene: TRBD1; CDR3aa: CACALGQVYEQHF; CDR3nt: TGTGCCTGCGCCCTTGGACAGGTATACGAGCAGCACTTC
abundance: .; len: 14; j_gene: TRBJ2-3; v_gene: TRBV13; d_gene: TRBD1; CDR3aa: CASSTRQGADTQYF; CDR3nt: TGTGCCAGCAGCACCCGGCAGGGGGCAGATACGCAGTATTTT
abundance: .; len: 15; j_gene: TRBJ2-7; v_gene: TRBV5-1; d_gene: .; CDR3aa: CASSLDSLSSYEQYF; CDR3nt: TGCGCCAGCAGCCTAGACAGCTTGAGCTCCTACGAGCAGTACTTC
abundance: .; len: 14; j_gene: TRBJ2-2; v_gene: TRBV5-1; d_gene: TRBD1; CDR3aa: CASSGTGNTGELFF; CDR3nt: TGCGCCAGCAGCGGGACAGGGAACACCGGGGAGCTGTTTTTT
abundance: .; len: 16; j_gene: TRBJ2-3; v_gene: TRBV6-6; d_gene: TRBD2; CDR3aa: CASSQIAGGPTDTQYF; CDR3nt: TGTGCCAGCAGTCAGATAGCGGGAGGGCCCACAGATACGCAGTATTTT
abundance: .; len: 16; j_gene: TRBJ2-7; v_gene: TRBV9; d_gene: TRBD2; CDR3aa: CASSAGVGLAGGEQYF; CDR3nt: TGTGCCAGCAGCGCTGGGGTGGGGCTAGCGGGAGGGGAGCAGTACTTC
abundance: once; len: 17; j_gene: TRBJ2-3; v_gene: TRBV14; d_gene: .; CDR3aa: CASSQEWREVGTDTQYF; CDR3nt: TGTGCCAGCAGCCAAGAATGGAGGGAGGTGGGGACAGATACGCAGTATTTT
abundance: .; len: 14; j_gene: TRBJ2-1; v_gene: TRBV9; d_gene: .; CDR3aa: CASSSHTLTNEQFF; CDR3nt: TGTGCCAGCAGCTCCCACACCCTGACGAATGAGCAGTTCTTC
abundance: .; len: 14; j_gene: TRBJ2-1; v_gene: TRBV5-1; d_gene: TRBD2; CDR3aa: CASSLAAGANEQFF; CDR3nt: TGCGCCAGCAGCTTGGCAGCGGGAGCGAATGAGCAGTTCTTC
abundance: .; len: 16; j_gene: TRBJ2-2; v_gene: TRBV7-2; d_gene: .; CDR3aa: CASSSKLRGNTGELFF; CDR3nt: TGTGCCAGCAGCTCCAAATTGCGGGGGAACACCGGGGAGCTGTTTTTT
abundance: .; len: 14; j_gene: TRBJ2-7; v_gene: TRBV7-2; d_gene: TRBD1; CDR3aa: CASSKGQTAYEQYF; CDR3nt: TGTGCCAGCAGCAAGGGACAGACCGCCTACGAGCAGTACTTC
abundance: .; len: 15; j_gene: TRBJ2-5; v_gene: TRBV5-1; d_gene: TRBD2; CDR3aa: CASSLDGGVGETQYF; CDR3nt: TGCGCCAGCAGCTTGGATGGGGGGGTCGGAGAGACCCAGTACTTC
abundance: .; len: 16; j_gene: TRBJ1-1; v_gene: TRBV18; d_gene: .; CDR3aa: CASSPPNHGTNTEAFF; CDR3nt: TGTGCCAGCTCACCACCGAACCACGGAACGAACACTGAAGCTTTCTTT
abundance: .; len: 15; j_gene: TRBJ1-1; v_gene: TRBV7-6; d_gene: .; CDR3aa: CASSLDAGTHTEAFF; CDR3nt: TGTGCCAGCAGCTTAGACGCAGGGACGCACACTGAAGCTTTCTTT